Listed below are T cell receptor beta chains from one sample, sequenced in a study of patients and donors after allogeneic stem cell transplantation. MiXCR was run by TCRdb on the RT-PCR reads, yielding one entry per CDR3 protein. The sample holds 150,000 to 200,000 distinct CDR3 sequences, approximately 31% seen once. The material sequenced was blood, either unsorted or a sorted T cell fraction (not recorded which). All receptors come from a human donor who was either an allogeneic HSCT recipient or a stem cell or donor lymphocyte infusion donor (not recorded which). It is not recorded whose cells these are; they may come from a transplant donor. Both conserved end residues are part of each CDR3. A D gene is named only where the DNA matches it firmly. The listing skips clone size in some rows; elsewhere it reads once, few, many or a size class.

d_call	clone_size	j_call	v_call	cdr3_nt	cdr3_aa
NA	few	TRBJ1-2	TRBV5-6	TGTGCCAGCAGCTTTCTCCAGCCCTATGGCTACACCTTC	CASSFLQPYGYTF
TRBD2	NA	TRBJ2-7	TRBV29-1	TGCAGCGTTGAGGCGCTAGCGGGAGCGGTGCAGTACTTC	CSVEALAGAVQYF
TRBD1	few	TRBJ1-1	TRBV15	TGTGCCACCAGCCGAGAAGGAGGGACAGGGGCGTCTGAAGCTTTCTTT	CATSREGGTGASEAFF
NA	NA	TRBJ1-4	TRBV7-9	TGTGCCAGCAGCTCCGTAACTAATGAAAAACTGTTTTTT	CASSSVTNEKLFF
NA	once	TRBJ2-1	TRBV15	TGTGCCACCAGCAGAGAATGGGGGGTCAAGGACAATGAGCAGTTCTTC	CATSREWGVKDNEQFF
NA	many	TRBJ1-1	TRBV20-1	TGCAGTGCCCCTGGCCACCAGAACACTGAAGCTTTCTTT	CSAPGHQNTEAFF
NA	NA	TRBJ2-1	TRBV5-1	TGCGCCAGCAGGGCCACCCACAATGAGCAGTTCTTC	CASRATHNEQFF
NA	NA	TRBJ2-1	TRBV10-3	TGTGCCATCAGTGTGACGGTCTACAATGAGCAGTTCTTC	CAISVTVYNEQFF
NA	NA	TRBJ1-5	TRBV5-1	TGCGCCAGCAGCCTTACAGGGCACCAGCCCCAGCATTTT	CASSLTGHQPQHF
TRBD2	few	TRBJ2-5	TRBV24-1	TGTGCCACCAGTGACCCCCGGACTAGCGGAAAAACCCAGTACTTC	CATSDPRTSGKTQYF
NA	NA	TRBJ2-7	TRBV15	TGTGCCACCAGCAGAGAGACAGCATTCTCCTACGAGCAGTACTTC	CATSRETAFSYEQYF
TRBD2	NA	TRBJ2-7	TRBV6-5	TGTGCCAGCAGTTATTCGAGCGGGAGCGAGCAGTACTTC	CASSYSSGSEQYF
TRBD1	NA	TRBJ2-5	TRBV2	TGTGCCACCCGGACAGGGCAAGAGACCCAGTACTTC	CATRTGQETQYF